The rows below give T cell receptor beta chains drawn from one sample of a study of blood T cell repertoires in COVID-19. Using immunoSEQ multiplex PCR, the repertoire was profiled, and TCRdb retains in-frame clones only, with some absent. Seen here are about 39,000 clones, roughly 84% observed once, and the top ten hold around 15%. The sample consisted of peripheral blood. Receptors were obtained from a man aged 50 or older with active or convalescent COVID-19. Each CDR3 is given with its conserved first and last residue. A D gene is named only where the DNA matches it firmly.

TRBJ2-3,TRBD2,TRBV3-1/TRBV3-2,CASSHTPAGGNTDTQYF
TRBJ1-1,.,TRBV11-2,CASSLAAMNTEAFF
TRBJ1-1,.,TRBV19,CASSMEGGAEAFF
TRBJ1-1,.,TRBV5-1,CASSLRVNTEAFF
TRBJ2-1,TRBD2,TRBV9,CASSMSSGTTSYNEQFF
TRBJ1-4,TRBD1,TRBV6-5,CASSRTGDEKLFF
TRBJ2-7,TRBD1,TRBV7-6,CASSLEGQGGEQYF
TRBJ2-3,TRBD2,TRBV7-3,CASRNMNLAGGLADTQYF
TRBJ2-7,.,TRBV3-1/TRBV3-2,CASSQDPGEYEQYF
TRBJ2-7,TRBD2,TRBV10-1,CASSDAGVHEQYF
TRBJ2-1,.,TRBV27,CASSTQGLGTNEQFF